Sequencing of this T cell receptor beta chain was carried out in a study of blood T cell repertoires in COVID-19 (dated by TCRdb to 2020 to 2022). About the investigation overall: The collaborator samples originated in the United States, Italy and Spain and spanned the acute and convalescent phases of COVID-19. The samples were drawn from the first 160 participants of the ongoing ImmuneRACE study and from 1,254 subjects provided by 6 global collaborators. Deeply sampled blood TCRbeta repertoires from subjects exposed to, actively infected with, or recovered from COVID-19 were included in the dataset. Sample metadata almost always included a de-identified subject ID, COVID-19 status, age in years and sex. The prospective study material was composed of cDNA or gDNA derived from T cells, B-cell-depleted T cells, or PBMCs. Where HLA class I and class II types were available, the types were taken from metadata supplied by the sample provider, not from assay-based typing. The repertoires were released in a freely available public database intended as a resource for research on the immune response to SARS-CoV-2.

Participants in the prospective study were enrolled through a virtual design, were aged roughly 18 to 100 years, and lived in approximately 25 United States geographic areas. In the prospective study, participants were assigned to cohorts based on the clinical history participants reported in a screening survey and a study questionnaire. Each participant in the prospective study had whole blood, serum and a nasopharyngeal or oropharyngeal swab collected by mobile phlebotomists. Prospective study participants could optionally give additional blood draws and questionnaires over an approximately two-month period. Blood samples from the prospective study were shipped frozen or at room temperature prior to DNA extraction. From cysteine to phenylalanine, the CDR3 is 14 amino acids long. Only the CDR3 DNA stays, 42 bases, in frame from base 1. CDR1 and CDR2 (SGHVS, FNYEAQ) derive from the germline V gene. V trim: 4 bases; J trim: 11 bases; unmatched bases: 11.

Regarding this clone: Its antigen target is currently unknown. No qualities accompany the bases; no much larger clone lies one base away.

TCRbeta CDR3 regions were amplified from genomic DNA using the immunoSEQ Assay, a bias-controlled multiplex PCR. As for the original processing: The number of nucleated cells in each sample was estimated from the amplification of reference gene primers within the assay. To quantify the absolute abundance of each unique TCRbeta CDR3 rearrangement, sequence reads were collapsed and filtered. Productive Simpson clonality was computed per sample as the square root of Simpson's diversity index over productive rearrangements. TCRdb carries this immuneACCESS record with in-frame sequences only. Its versions omit some clonotypes, under half of them owing to an unresolved V gene in the studies checked, with the rest unexplained. The V and J calls and the clone size are those of that table, but D and trimming were determined from the DNA. The sample profile shows over 300,000 clones; roughly 90% of them were found once. The ten largest clones take up around 0.91% of the sample.

Study-level results and caveats: The amount of clinical and demographic metadata varied by source and participant and was provided uncurated.

This chain is built from TRBV7-6 and TRBJ1-1; a stretch of 9 junction bases matches TRBD1. The sequenced material came from PBMCs or T cells enriched from blood (not recorded which). The TCR originated in a woman under 40 with acute COVID-19. Here the CDR3 is given as CASSSDRGSSPAFF. The DNA is TGTGCCAGCAGCTCCGACAGGGGGTCCTCGCCCGCTTTCTTT. The variable domain in full, with residues beyond the CDR3 obtained from the reference TRBV7-6 and TRBJ1-1 genes, is GAGVSQSPRYKVTKRGQDVALRCDPISGHVSLYWYRQALGQGPEFLTYFNYEAQQDKSGLPNDRFSAERPEGSISTLTIQRTEQRDSAMYRCASSSDRGSSPAFFGQGTRLTVV.